This TCR beta chain was observed in a study of T cells in Graves' hyperthyroidism and ophthalmopathy. There were TCR beta CDR3 regions amplified from RNA transcripts. A set of HTBI primers served as the primers for a first-round RT-PCR of the TCR CDR3. TCRdb recomputed calls from the multiplex PCR reads with MiXCR, one row per CDR3 protein. The sample has just under 750,000 distinct CDR3 sequences; about 35% are singletons. Uncontrolled infection, other autoimmune disease, pregnancy or lactation led to exclusion. Fresh peripheral blood, 10 ml, was the source of the PBMCs. Findings and caveats of the study: Most thyroid clonotypes with frequency above 0.001 were detected in blood. Ophthalmopathy could be told apart from stable hyperthyroidism with a 13 V-J model.

This clonotype was recorded at least ten times. No antigen is known for it. Germline V gene data show CDR1 as ENHRY and CDR2 as SYGVKD. Deletions cut 3 bases from V and 0 bases from J, with 9 bases between. The CDR3 is 16 residues long. Input material: blood. The sequence derives from a woman in her thirties or forties with Graves' hyperthyroidism. The chain couples TRBV10-3 to TRBJ2-6; D is uncertain. CDR3 in DNA: TGTGCCATCAGTGACCCGACGTTCTCTGGGGCCAACGTCCTGACTTTC. Translation: CAISDPTFSGANVLTF.